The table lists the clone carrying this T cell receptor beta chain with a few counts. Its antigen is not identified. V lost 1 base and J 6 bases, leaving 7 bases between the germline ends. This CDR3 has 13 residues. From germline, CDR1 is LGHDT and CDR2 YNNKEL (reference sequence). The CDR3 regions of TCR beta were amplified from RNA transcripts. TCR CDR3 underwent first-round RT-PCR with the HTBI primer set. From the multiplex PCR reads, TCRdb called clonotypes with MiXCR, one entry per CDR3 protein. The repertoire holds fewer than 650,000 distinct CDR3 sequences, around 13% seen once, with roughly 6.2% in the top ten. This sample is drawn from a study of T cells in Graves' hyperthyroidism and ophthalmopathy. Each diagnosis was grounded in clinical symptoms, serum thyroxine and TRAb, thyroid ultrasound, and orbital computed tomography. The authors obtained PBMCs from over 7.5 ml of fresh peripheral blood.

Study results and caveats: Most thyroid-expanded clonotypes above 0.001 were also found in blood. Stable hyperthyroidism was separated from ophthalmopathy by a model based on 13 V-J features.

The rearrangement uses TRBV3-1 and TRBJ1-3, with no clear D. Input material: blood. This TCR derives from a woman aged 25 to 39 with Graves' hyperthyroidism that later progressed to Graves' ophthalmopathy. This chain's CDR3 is CASSQVGKNTIYF. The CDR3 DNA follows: TGTGCCAGCAGCCAAGTCGGGAAAAACACCATATATTTT.